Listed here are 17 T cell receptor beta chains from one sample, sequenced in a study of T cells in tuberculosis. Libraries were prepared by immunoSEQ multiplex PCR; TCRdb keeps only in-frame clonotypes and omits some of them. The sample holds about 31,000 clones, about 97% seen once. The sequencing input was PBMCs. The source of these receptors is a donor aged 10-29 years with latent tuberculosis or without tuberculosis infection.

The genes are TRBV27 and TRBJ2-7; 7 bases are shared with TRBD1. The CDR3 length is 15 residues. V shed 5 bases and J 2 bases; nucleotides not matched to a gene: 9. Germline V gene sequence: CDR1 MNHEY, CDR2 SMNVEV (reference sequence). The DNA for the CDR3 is TGTGCCAGCAGTCGCACCCCAGGGGGAGCCTACGAGCAGTACTTC. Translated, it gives CASSRTPGGAYEQYF.

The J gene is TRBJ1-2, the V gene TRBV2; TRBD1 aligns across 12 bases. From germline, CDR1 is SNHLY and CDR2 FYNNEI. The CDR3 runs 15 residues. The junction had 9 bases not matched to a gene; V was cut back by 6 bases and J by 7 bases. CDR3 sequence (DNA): TGTGCCAGCAGGCAGAACAGGGACAGGGGGCTTGGCTACACCTTC. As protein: CASRQNRDRGLGYTF.

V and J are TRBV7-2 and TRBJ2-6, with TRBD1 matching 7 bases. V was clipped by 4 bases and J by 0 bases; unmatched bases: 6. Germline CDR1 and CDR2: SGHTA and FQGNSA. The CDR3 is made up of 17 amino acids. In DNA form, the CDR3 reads TGTGCCAGCAGCTCGAGACAGGGAACCTCTGGGGCCAACGTCCTGACTTTC. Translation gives CASSSRQGTSGANVLTF.

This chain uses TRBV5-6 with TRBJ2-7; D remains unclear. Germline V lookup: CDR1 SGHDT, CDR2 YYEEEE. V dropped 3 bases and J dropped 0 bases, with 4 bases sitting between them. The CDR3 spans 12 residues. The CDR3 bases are TGTGCCAGCAGCTACGGCTCCTACGAGCAGTACTTC. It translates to CASSYGSYEQYF. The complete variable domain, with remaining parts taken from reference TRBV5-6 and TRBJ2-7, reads DAGVTQSPTHLIKTRGQQVTLRCSPKSGHDTVSWYQQALGQGPQFIFQYYEEEERQRGNFPDRFSGHQFPNYSSELNVNALLLGDSALYLCASSYGSYEQYFGPGTRLTVT.

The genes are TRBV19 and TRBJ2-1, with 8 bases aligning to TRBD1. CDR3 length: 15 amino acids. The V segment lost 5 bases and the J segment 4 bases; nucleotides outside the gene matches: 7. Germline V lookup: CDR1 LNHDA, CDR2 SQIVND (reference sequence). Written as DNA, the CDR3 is TGTGCCAGTAGTCCGGGGACAGGTAGTTACAATGAGCAGTTCTTC. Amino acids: CASSPGTGSYNEQFF.

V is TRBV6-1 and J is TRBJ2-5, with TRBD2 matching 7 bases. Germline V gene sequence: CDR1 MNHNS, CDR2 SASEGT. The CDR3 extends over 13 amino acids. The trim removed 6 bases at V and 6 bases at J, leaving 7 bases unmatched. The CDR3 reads CASRMGGMKTQYF. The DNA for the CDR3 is TGTGCCAGCAGAATGGGGGGGATGAAGACCCAGTACTTC.

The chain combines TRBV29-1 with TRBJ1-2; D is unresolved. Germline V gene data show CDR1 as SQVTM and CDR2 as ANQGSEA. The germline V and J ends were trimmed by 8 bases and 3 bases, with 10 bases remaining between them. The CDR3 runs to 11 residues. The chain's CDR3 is CSLSRDYGYTF. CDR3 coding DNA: TGCAGCCTCTCGAGGGACTATGGCTACACCTTC.

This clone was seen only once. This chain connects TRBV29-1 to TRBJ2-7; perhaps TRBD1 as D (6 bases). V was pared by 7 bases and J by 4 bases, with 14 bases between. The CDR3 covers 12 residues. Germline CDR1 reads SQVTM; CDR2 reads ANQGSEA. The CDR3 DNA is TGCAGCGGTTTATCCGGACAGTACGAGCAGTACTTC. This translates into CSGLSGQYEQYF.

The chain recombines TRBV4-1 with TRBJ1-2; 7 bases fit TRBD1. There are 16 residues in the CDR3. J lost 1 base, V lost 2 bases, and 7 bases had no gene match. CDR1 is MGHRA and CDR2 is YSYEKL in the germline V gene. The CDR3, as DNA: TGCGCCAGCAGCCAAACGGACAGGCTTAGTAACTATGGCTACACCTTC. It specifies CASSQTDRLSNYGYTF.

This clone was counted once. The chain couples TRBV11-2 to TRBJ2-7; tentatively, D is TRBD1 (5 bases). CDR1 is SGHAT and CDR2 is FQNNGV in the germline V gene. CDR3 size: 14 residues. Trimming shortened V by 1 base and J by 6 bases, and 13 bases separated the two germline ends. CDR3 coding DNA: TGTGCCAGCAGCTTAGTTTTGGACATTATCGAGCAGTACTTC. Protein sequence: CASSLVLDIIEQYF.

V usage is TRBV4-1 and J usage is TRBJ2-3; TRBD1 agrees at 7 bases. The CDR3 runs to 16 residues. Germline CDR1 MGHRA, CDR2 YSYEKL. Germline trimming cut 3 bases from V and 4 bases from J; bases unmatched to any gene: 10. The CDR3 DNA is TGCGCCAGCAGCCAGAAAGACAGGGTGTGGTCAGATACGCAGTATTTT. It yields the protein CASSQKDRVWSDTQYF.

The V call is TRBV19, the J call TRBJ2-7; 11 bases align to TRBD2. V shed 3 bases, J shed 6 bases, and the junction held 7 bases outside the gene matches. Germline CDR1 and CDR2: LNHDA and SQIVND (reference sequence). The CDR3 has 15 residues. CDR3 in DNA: TGTGCCAGTAGTATTATAGCGGGAGGGCCCGGCGAGCAGTACTTC. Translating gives CASSIIAGGPGEQYF.

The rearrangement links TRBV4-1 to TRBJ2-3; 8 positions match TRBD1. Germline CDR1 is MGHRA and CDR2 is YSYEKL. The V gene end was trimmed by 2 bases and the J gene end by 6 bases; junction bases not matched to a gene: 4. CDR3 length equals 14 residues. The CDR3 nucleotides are TGCGCCAGCAGCCAAAACAGGGGGACGGATACGCAGTATTTT. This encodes CASSQNRGTDTQYF.

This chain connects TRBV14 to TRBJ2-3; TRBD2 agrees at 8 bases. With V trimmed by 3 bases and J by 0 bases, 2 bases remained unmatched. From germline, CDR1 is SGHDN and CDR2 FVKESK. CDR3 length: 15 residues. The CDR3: CASSQIAGSTDTQYF. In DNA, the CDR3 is TGTGCCAGCAGCCAGATAGCGGGGAGCACAGATACGCAGTATTTT. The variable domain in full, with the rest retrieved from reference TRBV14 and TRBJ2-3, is EAGVTQFPSHSVIEKGQTVTLRCDPISGHDNLYWYRRVMGKEIKFLLHFVKESKQDESGMPNNRFLAERTGGTYSTLKVQPAELEDSGVYFCASSQIAGSTDTQYFGPGTRLTVL.

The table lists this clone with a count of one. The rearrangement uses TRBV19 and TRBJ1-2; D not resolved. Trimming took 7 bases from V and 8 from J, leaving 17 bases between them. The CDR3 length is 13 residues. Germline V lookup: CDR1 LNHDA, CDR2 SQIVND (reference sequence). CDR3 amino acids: CASTHQQTRGYTF. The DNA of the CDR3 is TGTGCCAGTACCCACCAGCAAACCAGGGGCTACACCTTC.

The CDR3 loop is CASSYSIRGAGNTIYF. DNA for the CDR3: TGTGCCAGCAGTTACTCGATCAGGGGAGCTGGAAACACCATATATTTT. J is TRBJ1-3 and V is TRBV6-6, with D perhaps matching TRBD1 (6 bases). Germline V CDR1 and CDR2: MNHNY, SVGAGI (reference sequence). Trimming pared 0 bases from V and 2 bases from J, leaving 11 bases between. The CDR3 has 16 residues.

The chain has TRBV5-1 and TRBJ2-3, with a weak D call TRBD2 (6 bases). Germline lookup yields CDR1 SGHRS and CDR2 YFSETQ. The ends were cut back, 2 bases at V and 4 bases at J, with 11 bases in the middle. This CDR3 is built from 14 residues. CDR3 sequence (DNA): TGCGCCAGCAGCTTTCTTGGACTATCAGATACGCAGTATTTT. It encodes CASSFLGLSDTQYF.